This note documents a single T cell receptor (beta chain) sequence. This CDR3 is 15 amino acids long. V shed 4 bases and J 5 bases; nucleotides not matched to a gene: 6. Looked up from germline, CDR1 is SEHNR and CDR2 is FQNEAQ (reference sequence). The data are from a study of blood T cell repertoires in COVID-19. Generated by immunoSEQ multiplex PCR, the TCRdb table keeps only in-frame clones and is missing some. The sample lists over 60,000 clones; more than 70% were seen once. The clonotype was recovered from an elderly woman with active or convalescent COVID-19. The specimen sequenced was peripheral blood. V gene TRBV7-9 combines with J gene TRBJ1-4, with 8 bases that match TRBD1. The CDR3 DNA reads as TGTGCCAGCAGCTGGGGACAGGCAGAAAATGAAAAACTGTTTTTT. It translates to CASSWGQAENEKLFF.